This note documents a single T cell receptor beta chain sequence. The data derive from a study of cytomegalovirus exposure and HLA in healthy donors. V lost 6 bases and J 0 bases, leaving 15 bases between the germline ends. Germline loops: CDR1 SNHLY, CDR2 FYNNEI. This CDR3 is 16 amino acids long. Use of 60 Vbeta and 13 Jbeta primers characterized the PCR. Measured with immunoSEQ multiplex PCR; TCRdb has only the in-frame clones, and not every one. The table lists over 100,000 clones. This TCR derives from a woman aged 40 to 50 in good health and CMV-seropositive. V is TRBV2 and J is TRBJ1-5; D might be TRBD1 (5 bases). Sequencing was performed on PBMCs. CDR3 DNA sequence: TGTGCCAGCAGGGGGGGGACTGTAGGTAGCAATCAGCCCCAGCATTTT. This gives the protein CASRGGTVGSNQPQHF. The full variable domain, in which reference TRBV2 and TRBJ1-5 provide the parts outside the CDR3, is EPEVTQTPSHQVTQMGQEVILRCVPISNHLYFYWYRQILGQKVEFLVSFYNNEISEKSEIFDDQFSVERPDGSNFTLKIRSTKLEDSAMYFCASRGGTVGSNQPQHFGDGTRLSIL.